Shown below are 20 T cell receptor beta chains from a single sample sequenced in a study of T cell responses to AZD1222 COVID-19 vaccine. Libraries were prepared by immunoSEQ multiplex PCR; TCRdb keeps only in-frame clonotypes and omits some of them. The data show under 140,000 clones, roughly 85% seen once. This specimen consisted of peripheral blood, obtained on day 0 of AZD1222 vaccination. Every receptor here comes from an adult in good health.

This clone was counted at least ten times. The CDR3 bases are TGTGCCAGCAGCTTGGAATATTTTTCCAGATATAGCAATCAGCCCCAGCATTTT. It encodes CASSLEYFSRYSNQPQHF. The rearrangement joins TRBV5-5 to TRBJ1-5, with D hard to call. The CDR3 sequence is 18 residues long. The germline CDR1 and CDR2 sequences are SGHKS and YYEKEE (reference sequence). Trimming stripped 0 bases from V and 0 bases from J, with 16 bases between.

Turning to this clone: A read error may produce the germline difference seen at one junction end. The chain uses TRBV7-7 and TRBJ2-3, with 8 bases fitting TRBD1. This CDR3 has 15 amino acids. The germline V gene has CDR1 SSHAT and CDR2 FNYEAQ (reference sequence). CDR3 protein: CASSERTGNGNTQYF. The CDR3 DNA is TGTGCTAGCAGCGAACGGACAGGGAATGGGAATACGCAGTATTTT.

The chain has TRBV5-6 and TRBJ2-7; D unresolved. Trimming removed 4 bases from V and 3 bases from J, with 5 bases in between. CDR1 is SGHDT and CDR2 is YYEEEE in the germline V gene. CDR3 length equals 11 residues. CDR3: CASSVNYEQYF. The DNA of the CDR3 is TGTGCCAGCAGCGTTAACTACGAGCAGTACTTC.

This rearrangement joins TRBV19 to TRBJ2-5, with D maybe TRBD2 (6 bases). Germline-derived CDR1 and CDR2 are LNHDA and SQIVND (reference sequence). The CDR3 has 16 residues. Trimming cost V 1 base and J 5 bases, with 17 bases left between them. The CDR3: CASSIALRNGRETQYF. DNA of the CDR3: TGTGCCAGTAGTATAGCTCTTCGAAATGGGAGGGAGACCCAGTACTTC.

This clone was picked up a small number of times. The rearrangement joins TRBV5-1 to TRBJ2-1, with 10 bases matching TRBD2. CDR3 length: 18 residues. In germline, CDR1 is SGHRS, CDR2 YFSETQ. Trimming cost V 0 bases and J 2 bases; bases outside gene matches: 8. CDR3: CASSLVGTSVATYNEQFF. CDR3 nucleotides: TGCGCCAGCAGCTTGGTCGGGACTAGCGTCGCAACCTACAATGAGCAGTTCTTC.

The V call is TRBV28, the J call TRBJ1-5, with TRBD1 matching over 11 bases. Germline V gene sequence: CDR1 MDHEN, CDR2 SYDVKM. The J segment lost 6 bases and the V segment lost 1 base, leaving 5 bases of the junction unmatched. The CDR3 covers 16 residues. The CDR3 is CASSLLGQGEGQPQHF. CDR3 sequence (DNA): TGTGCCAGCAGTTTATTGGGACAGGGGGAAGGTCAGCCCCAGCATTTT.

The chain recombines TRBV18 with TRBJ2-1, with D perhaps being TRBD1 or TRBD2 (5 bases each). The CDR3 runs 13 residues. The V gene lost 2 bases and the J gene lost 12 bases, with 14 bases spanning the gap. Looked up from germline, CDR1 is KGHSH and CDR2 is LQKENI. The CDR3 coding sequence is TGTGCCAGCTCACCATTGGGGGACGAGAGGCAGTTCTTC. This sequence encodes CASSPLGDERQFF.

In nucleotides, the CDR3 is TGCGCCAGCAGCCCGGGGATCCTCCAAGAGACCCAGTACTTC. Translated, it gives CASSPGILQETQYF. The rearrangement joins TRBV5-1 to TRBJ2-5; possible D gene TRBD2, 5 bases. The CDR3 runs 14 residues. Between the trimmed V and J ends, which lost 4 bases and 1 base, there was a span of 11 bases. The germline V gene has CDR1 SGHRS and CDR2 YFSETQ. Variable domain in full (rest from reference TRBV5-1 and TRBJ2-5): KAGVTQTPRYLIKTRGQQVTLSCSPISGHRSVSWYQQTPGQGLQFLFEYFSETQRNKGNFPGRFSGRQFSNSRSEMNVSTLELGDSALYLCASSPGILQETQYFGPGTRLLVL.

The DNA for the CDR3 is TGCGCCAGCAGCTCTCAGGGACATAAAACAGATACGCAGTATTTT. The encoded protein is CASSSQGHKTDTQYF. The chain carries TRBV5-1 and TRBJ2-3; D is perhaps TRBD1 (6 bases). Germline CDR1 reads SGHRS; CDR2 reads YFSETQ. The CDR3 covers 15 residues. V lost 3 bases and J lost 3, with 14 bases in between. Full variable domain (remainder filled in from reference TRBV5-1 and TRBJ2-3): KAGVTQTPRYLIKTRGQQVTLSCSPISGHRSVSWYQQTPGQGLQFLFEYFSETQRNKGNFPGRFSGRQFSNSRSEMNVSTLELGDSALYLCASSSQGHKTDTQYFGPGTRLTVL.

The rearrangement links TRBV7-3 to TRBJ2-2, with a tentative D call TRBD1 (5 bases). The germline gives CDR1 SGHTA, CDR2 FQGTGA. CDR3 length: 12 residues. Trimming shortened V by 5 bases and J by 6 bases, and 7 bases separated the two germline ends. As DNA, the CDR3 is TGTGCCAGCAGCCTCAGGGCCGGGGAGCTGTTTTTT. It encodes CASSLRAGELFF.

The chain couples TRBV10-2 to TRBJ2-3; TRBD2 matches 7 bases. Losses at the gene ends were 4 bases for V and 0 bases for J; bases not matched to a gene: 7. This CDR3 comprises 16 residues. Germline CDR1 and CDR2: WSHSY and SAAADI. CDR3 sequence: CASSGERGVSTDTQYF. In nucleotides, the CDR3 is TGCGCCAGCAGTGGTGAGCGGGGCGTTAGCACAGATACGCAGTATTTT.

The chain uses TRBV2 and TRBJ1-5; D call uncertain. Trimming removed 3 bases from V and 0 bases from J, with 6 bases in between. CDR1 is SNHLY, CDR2 FYNNEI, per germline. The CDR3 sequence is 14 residues long. CDR3 loop: CASSDNHSNQPQHF. CDR3 DNA sequence: TGTGCCAGCAGTGACAACCATAGCAATCAGCCCCAGCATTTT.

The CDR3 nucleotides are TGTGCCAGTACCTCCGGGACAGGGGGTATACGAAGGTCCTACAATGAGCAGTTCTTC. It is translated as CASTSGTGGIRRSYNEQFF. J is TRBJ2-1 and V is TRBV19; 11 nucleotides agree with TRBD1. J gave up 1 base and V 7 bases, and 15 bases lay outside the gene matches. The CDR3 is 19 amino acids. The germline gives CDR1 LNHDA, CDR2 SQIVND (reference sequence).

This clone was picked up one time. This rearrangement joins TRBV5-6 to TRBJ2-3; D possibly matches TRBD1 or TRBD2 (5 bases each). The V end was cut by 3 bases, the J end by 4 bases, with 18 bases between. There are 16 residues in the CDR3. CDR1 and CDR2 (germline): SGHDT, YYEEEE. The CDR3 spells CASSWGTADGADTQYF. For the CDR3, the DNA is TGTGCCAGCAGCTGGGGGACCGCGGATGGGGCAGATACGCAGTATTTT.

The genes are TRBV28 and TRBJ2-4; TRBD2 matches at 8 bases. This CDR3 spans 16 amino acids. Trimming took 8 bases from V and 0 from J; bases not matched to a gene: 9. The germline V gene encodes CDR1 MDHEN and CDR2 SYDVKM. CDR3 bases: TGTGCCAGCGGCTCCGGGGGGGCCTTAGCCAAAAACATTCAGTACTTC. Translating it yields CASGSGGALAKNIQYF.

This chain joins TRBV29-1 and TRBJ2-5; tentatively, D is TRBD1 (5 bases). CDR1 is SQVTM, CDR2 ANQGSEA, per germline. The V and J ends lost 1 base and 2 bases respectively, with 14 bases between them. This CDR3 has 15 residues. The CDR3 spells CSVEGTPVRQETQYF. In DNA, the CDR3 is TGCAGCGTTGAAGGGACACCAGTCAGACAAGAGACCCAGTACTTC.

The chain carries TRBV7-3 and TRBJ2-6; D unclear. Germline loops: CDR1 SGHTA, CDR2 FQGTGA. V was pared by 4 bases and J by 2 bases, with 6 bases between. There are 14 residues in the CDR3. The CDR3 sequence: CASSSRTGANVLTF. As DNA, the CDR3 is TGTGCCAGCAGCTCCCGAACTGGGGCCAACGTCCTGACTTTC.

The V call is TRBV28, the J call TRBJ1-5; no reliable D call. Germline loops: CDR1 MDHEN, CDR2 SYDVKM. The CDR3 contains 13 residues. The ends were cut back, 8 bases at V and 4 bases at J, with 12 bases in the middle. The CDR3 DNA is TGTGCCAGCGGGTTGGCCCGGAATCAGCCCCAGCATTTT. Amino acids: CASGLARNQPQHF.

The chain recombines TRBV6-5 with TRBJ1-1; D uncertain. V was trimmed by 6 bases and J by 10 bases, leaving 15 bases between them. From germline, CDR1 is MNHEY and CDR2 SVGAGI. The CDR3 is made up of 12 amino acids. As DNA, the CDR3 is TGTGCCAGCAGGGGGTGGGGAACAGTAGCTTTCTTT. Amino acids: CASRGWGTVAFF.

The chain couples TRBV18 to TRBJ1-5; a weak D match, TRBD1 (5 bases). The CDR3 has 15 residues. The V and J ends lost 1 base and 3 bases respectively, with 10 bases between them. CDR1 and CDR2 from the germline V gene are KGHSH and LQKENI. The CDR3 DNA reads as TGTGCCAGCTCACCACTCGAGGGGCCCAATCAGCCCCAGCATTTT. Protein product: CASSPLEGPNQPQHF.